Here is one T cell receptor (beta chain) with its context. The sample originates from a study of blood T cell repertoires in COVID-19. The CDR3 length is 14 residues. Germline loops: CDR1 SEHNR, CDR2 FQNEAQ (reference sequence). Trimming removed 6 bases from V and 5 bases from J, with 13 bases in between. Per the authors' pipeline: Quantification of nucleated cells was approximated via reference gene primer amplification. The protocol was immunoSEQ multiplex PCR, while the TCRdb copy is restricted to in-frame clones and leaves out a portion. Clonal size and the V and J genes are those of that table, whereas D and trimming came from the DNA. This sample has about 400,000 clones, with more than 70% found just once.

The sequenced material came from peripheral blood. The rearrangement uses TRBV7-9 and TRBJ1-4; D uncertain. The source of this sequence is a man aged 35 to 55 with acute or convalescent COVID-19. CDR3 sequence reads: CASSYAPNNEKLFF. The DNA for the CDR3 is TGTGCCAGCAGTTATGCGCCAAACAATGAAAAACTGTTTTTT.